The 18 T cell receptor beta chains presented below share a single source sample, sequenced in a study of tumor and adjacent non-tumor tissue in lung cancer. Three rounds of nested PCR, following a modified ARM-PCR protocol, produced the TCRbeta library. TCRdb recomputed calls from the multiplex PCR reads with MiXCR, one row per CDR3 protein. The sample holds tens of thousands of distinct CDR3 sequences; 60% to 65% are singletons and the top ten take 30%. No cell sorting was done before RNA was extracted from the tissue. The normal lung tissue was taken more than 3 cm from the tumor edge. Sequenced sample: distant non-tumor lung tissue. The receptors derive from a woman in her seventies with non-small cell lung cancer.

This rearrangement joins TRBV10-2 to TRBJ2-5; 15 positions agree with TRBD2. CDR1 is WSHSY and CDR2 is SAAADI in the germline V gene. The CDR3 spans 15 residues. V was pared by 7 bases and J by 4 bases, with 4 bases of the junction left unmatched. The CDR3 coding sequence is TGCGCCAGCAATCGGACTAGCGGGGGGGGAGAGACCCAGTACTTC. Protein sequence: CASNRTSGGGETQYF.

This clonotype was seen at least ten times. The V call is TRBV7-3, the J call TRBJ2-3; D is unresolved. Germline V gene data show CDR1 as SGHTA and CDR2 as FQGTGA. V was shortened by 5 bases and J by 2 bases, with 8 bases between the two germline ends. The length of the CDR3 is 13 residues. The CDR3 reads CASSATYTDTQYF. CDR3 in DNA: TGTGCCAGCAGCGCAACATACACAGATACGCAGTATTTT.

This clonotype is medium-sized in the sample. The J gene is TRBJ2-7, the V gene TRBV12-3 or TRBV12-4; possibly TRBD2 for D (6 bases). CDR3 length equals 14 residues. Trimming took off 3 bases at V and 3 bases at J, with 12 bases between the two ends. DNA of the CDR3: TGTGCCAGCAGTTTCAGGCGGGACCTCTACGAGCAGTACTTC. Encoded protein: CASSFRRDLYEQYF.

This clonotype was detected ten times or more. The CDR3 is CASGTANTEAFF. CDR3 in DNA: TGTGCCAGCGGGACAGCGAACACTGAAGCTTTCTTT. V and J are TRBV6-6 and TRBJ1-1; 7 bases line up with TRBD1. Germline V gene lookup returns CDR1 MNHNY and CDR2 SVGAGI (reference sequence). The J segment lost 1 base and the V segment lost 8 bases, leaving 1 base of the junction unmatched. This CDR3 is 12 amino acids long.

On this clonotype: The final CDR3 position lacks the conserved phenylalanine or tryptophan, pointing to a likely read error. J is TRBJ2-7 and V is TRBV28, with 8 nucleotides matching TRBD2. The CDR3 consists of 14 residues. J gave up 2 bases and V 5 bases, and 5 bases lay outside the gene matches. The germline gives CDR1 MDHEN, CDR2 SYDVKM. CDR3 nucleotides: TGTGCCAGCAGTCGAACTAGCGGCACCTACGAGCAGTACTTA. Its protein product is CASSRTSGTYEQYL.

In the case of this clonotype: A much larger clone sits a single nucleotide away, making a read error possible. This chain's CDR3 is CASRPWRGSGCNDQFF. DNA for the CDR3: TGTGCCAGCAGACCATGGAGGGGTAGCGGCTGCAATGACCAGTTCTTC. V usage is TRBV6-2 or TRBV6-3 and J usage is TRBJ2-1, with a weak D call TRBD2 (6 bases). Germline CDR1 reads MNHEY; CDR2 reads SVGEGT. CDR3 size: 16 residues.

Points on this clonotype: At one end the junction does not follow the germline gene, possibly because of a read error. In nucleotides, the CDR3 is TGCTGCGTTGGGTTGGACGGGGCTGAGCAGTTCTTC. It yields the protein CCVGLDGAEQFF. The chain joins TRBV29-1 to TRBJ2-1; D could derive from TRBD1 or TRBD2 (5 bases each). In germline, CDR1 is SQVTM, CDR2 ANQGSEA. There are 12 residues in the CDR3.

This clonotype was detected ten times or more. The chain employs TRBV28 and TRBJ1-6, with D possibly TRBD1 on 5 matching bases. V dropped 1 base and J dropped 8 bases, with 12 bases sitting between them. The CDR3 has 15 amino acids. CDR1 is MDHEN and CDR2 is SYDVKM in the germline V gene. The CDR3 here is CASSLLYGGDSPLHF. DNA of the CDR3: TGTGCCAGCAGTTTATTATACGGGGGGGATTCACCCCTCCACTTT. Full variable domain (outside the CDR3, taken from reference TRBV28 and TRBJ1-6): DVKVTQSSRYLVKRTGEKVFLECVQDMDHENMFWYRQDPGLGLRLIYFSYDVKMKEKGDIPEGYSVSREKKERFSLILESASTNQTSMYLCASSLLYGGDSPLHFGNGTRLTVT.

Worth noting for this clonotype: The junction does not match germline at one end; this may be a read error. The rearrangement uses TRBV6-9 and TRBJ2-7, with 8 bases lining up with TRBD2. The CDR3 is made up of 13 amino acids. Germline CDR1 and CDR2: MNHGY and SVAAGI. The CDR3 DNA reads as TGTACCAGAATAGCGGGAAGCTCCTACGAGCAGTATTTC. Residues: CTRIAGSSYEQYF.

This clonotype was counted once. A read error is possible here, since a much larger clone lies one base away. The V call is TRBV30, the J call TRBJ2-1, with no clear D. Germline-derived CDR1 and CDR2 are GTSNPN and SVGIG (reference sequence). This CDR3 is built from 11 residues. CDR3 protein: CVWSGYNEQFF. Written as DNA, the CDR3 is TGTGTCTGGAGTGGATACAATGAGCAGTTCTTC. The full variable domain, completed using reference TRBV30 and TRBJ2-1, is SQTIHQWPATLVQPVGSPLSLECTVEGTSNPNLYWYRQAAGRGLQLLFYSVGIGQISSEVPQNLSASRPQDRQFILSSKKLLLSDSGFYLCVWSGYNEQFFGPGTRLTVL.

This clonotype was counted at least ten times. The chain carries TRBV28 and TRBJ2-6, with D maybe TRBD1 (6 bases). CDR3 size: 15 residues. Germline V CDR1 and CDR2: MDHEN, SYDVKM. Trimming shortened V by 4 bases and J by 1 base, and 8 bases separated the two germline ends. The CDR3 DNA sequence: TGTGCCAGCAGTTCGACAGGATCTGGGGCCAACGTCCTGACTTTC. It specifies CASSSTGSGANVLTF. Drawing the rest from reference TRBV28 and TRBJ2-6, the complete variable domain is DVKVTQSSRYLVKRTGEKVFLECVQDMDHENMFWYRQDPGLGLRLIYFSYDVKMKEKGDIPEGYSVSREKKERFSLILESASTNQTSMYLCASSSTGSGANVLTFGAGSRLTVL.

This clonotype was observed a handful of times. The V call is TRBV7-9, the J call TRBJ2-3; 7 bases agree with TRBD1. This CDR3 spans 15 amino acids. In germline, CDR1 is SEHNR, CDR2 FQNEAQ (reference sequence). J gave up 1 base and V 2 bases, and 3 bases lay outside the gene matches. This chain's CDR3 is CASSLRTGGTDTQYF. CDR3 sequence (DNA): TGTGCCAGCAGCTTAAGGACAGGAGGCACAGATACGCAGTATTTT. Drawing the rest from reference TRBV7-9 and TRBJ2-3, the complete variable domain is DTGVSQNPRHKITKRGQNVTFRCDPISEHNRLYWYRQTLGQGPEFLTYFQNEAQLEKSRLLSDRFSAERPKGSFSTLEIQRTEQGDSAMYLCASSLRTGGTDTQYFGPGTRLTVL.

This clonotype was observed at least ten times. The rearrangement uses TRBV10-3 and TRBJ2-3; 9 bases are a match to TRBD2. Germline V gene data show CDR1 as ENHRY and CDR2 as SYGVKD. The junction had 4 bases not matched to a gene; V was cut back by 0 bases and J by 0 bases. The CDR3 length is 17 residues. The DNA for the CDR3 is TGTGCCATCAGTGAGTCCCCGACTAGCGGTAGCACAGATACGCAGTATTTT. Translation: CAISESPTSGSTDTQYF.

As for this clonotype: At one end the junction does not follow the germline gene, possibly because of a read error. This chain joins TRBV5-1 and TRBJ2-3; 9 bases match TRBD2. The CDR3 consists of 16 residues. Germline V gives CDR1 SGHRS, CDR2 YFSETQ. CDR3 coding DNA: TGCACCAGCAGCTCATCCCCGGCGGGAGGGGCAGATACGCATTATTTT. Encoded protein: CTSSSSPAGGADTHYF. The whole variable domain, filled in from reference TRBV5-1 and TRBJ2-3, reads KAGVTQTPRYLIKTRGQQVTLSCSPISGHRSVSWYQQTPGQGLQFLFEYFSETQRNKGNFPGRFSGRQFSNSRSEMNVSTLELGDSALYLCTSSSSPAGGADTHYFGPGTRLTVL.

In regard to this clonotype: A much larger clone differs by one base, so this may be a read error. The chain links TRBV30 to TRBJ2-5, with D unclear. The CDR3 contains 13 residues. Germline CDR1 and CDR2: GTSNPN and SVGIG (reference sequence). CDR3 nucleotides: TGTACCTGGAGATTTAAGCATCTAGAGACCCAGTACTTC. Protein product: CTWRFKHLETQYF.

Notes on this clonotype: This sequence may be a read error, since a much larger clone differs from it by one base. This chain uses TRBV7-8 with TRBJ2-5, with D perhaps matching TRBD2 (6 bases). Germline V gene sequence: CDR1 SGHVS, CDR2 FQNEAQ. CDR3 size: 13 residues. CDR3 region: CASSGGLQETEYF. In DNA, the CDR3 is TGTGCCAGCTCCGGGGGACTGCAAGAGACCGAGTACTTC.

This clonotype was seen many times. The CDR3 coding sequence is TGTGCCAGCAGCTCCGGACTAGCGGATGAGACCCAGTACTTC. The encoded protein is CASSSGLADETQYF. The chain links TRBV11-2 to TRBJ2-5; 10 bases are a match to TRBD2. The length of the CDR3 is 14 residues. Germline lookup yields CDR1 SGHAT and CDR2 FQNNGV. V shed 4 bases and J 5 bases; nucleotides not matched to a gene: 4.

The gene calls are TRBV5-1 and TRBJ2-1, with TRBD2 identical over 10 bases. Germline V CDR1 and CDR2: SGHRS, YFSETQ. The CDR3 is 13 amino acids. The junction had 3 bases not matched to a gene; V was cut back by 0 bases and J by 12 bases. The CDR3 DNA is TGCGCCAGCAGCTTGGTACTAGCGGGACTGCAGTTCTTC. This sequence encodes CASSLVLAGLQFF.